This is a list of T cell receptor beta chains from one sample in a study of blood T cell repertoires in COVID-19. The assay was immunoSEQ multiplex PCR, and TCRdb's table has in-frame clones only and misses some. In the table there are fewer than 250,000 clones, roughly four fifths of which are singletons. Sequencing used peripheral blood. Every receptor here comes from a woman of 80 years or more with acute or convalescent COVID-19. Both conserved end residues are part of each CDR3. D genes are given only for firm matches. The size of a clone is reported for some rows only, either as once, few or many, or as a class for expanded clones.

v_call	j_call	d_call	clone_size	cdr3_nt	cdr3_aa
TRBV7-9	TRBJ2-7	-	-	TGTGCCAGCAGCGCCCCCGGGACTTACCACTACGAGCAGTACTTC	CASSAPGTYHYEQYF
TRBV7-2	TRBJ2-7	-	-	TGTGCCAGCAGCATACGGGGGAACTCCTACGAGCAGTACTTC	CASSIRGNSYEQYF
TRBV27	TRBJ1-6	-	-	TGTGCCAGCAGTTTCTTAGATGGGACAAATTCACCCCTCCACTTT	CASSFLDGTNSPLHF
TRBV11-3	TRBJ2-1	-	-	TGTGCCAGCAGCTCTACTTTTGGCAATGAGCAGTTCTTC	CASSSTFGNEQFF
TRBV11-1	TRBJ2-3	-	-	TGTGCCAGCGTGGGGTGGGGACAAAGCACAGATACGCAGTATTTT	CASVGWGQSTDTQYF
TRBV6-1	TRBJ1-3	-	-	TGTGCCAGCAGTGAAGGGTTCTACTCTGGAAACACCATATATTTT	CASSEGFYSGNTIYF
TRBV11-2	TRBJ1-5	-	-	TGTGCCAGCAGCTTAGCGAGAGATCAGCCCCAGCATTTT	CASSLARDQPQHF
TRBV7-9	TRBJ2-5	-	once	TGTGCCAGCAGCCTTGGTCGCGGGGGCTTTTCCCAAGAGACCCAGTACTTC	CASSLGRGGFSQETQYF
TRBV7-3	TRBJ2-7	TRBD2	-	TGTGCCAGCAGCTTAAGCGGGACTAGCGGGCGGGAGCAGTACTTC	CASSLSGTSGREQYF
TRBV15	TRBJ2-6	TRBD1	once	TGTGCCACGTCCCAGGGACAGGGGAGCGGTATGGCTGGGGCCAACGTCCTGACTTTC	CATSQGQGSGMAGANVLTF
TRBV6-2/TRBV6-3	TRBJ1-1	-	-	TGTGCCAGCAGCAACACGAAGAACACTGAAGCTTTCTTT	CASSNTKNTEAFF